The sequence of this T cell receptor beta chain was determined in a study of OX40 agonist ivuxolimab in advanced cancers. Study context: A mean age of roughly 60 years, range about 23 to 90, was recorded, and roughly 83% were male. Enrollees could have had prior anti-PD-1, anti-PD-L1 or anti-CTLA-4 therapy, which about 40% had received.

Concerning this clone itself: What it binds is unknown.

General study points: CD4+ and CD8+ blood T cells expanded clonally by week 6 at 0.1 to 3.0 mg/kg. The average count of expanded clones was higher among CD8+ T cells than among CD4+.

Profiled with immunoSEQ multiplex PCR; TCRdb holds only in-frame clones, not every one. The table records roughly 92,000 clones, about four fifths of them present only once. The starting material was CD4+ or CD8+ T cells sorted from blood, obtained in a trial of the OX40 agonist ivuxolimab. The sequence came from an adult with an advanced solid tumor such as melanoma, head and neck, liver or kidney cancer.

The CDR3 protein is CASSEGTGVNEQYF. Written as DNA, the CDR3 is TGTGCCAGCTCAGAAGGGACAGGGGTTAACGAGCAGTACTTC. V usage is TRBV18 and J usage is TRBJ2-7, with 10 positions matching TRBD1. Germline assignment: CDR1 KGHSH and CDR2 LQKENI. V lost 5 bases and J lost 5; bases outside the gene matches: 6. This CDR3 region has 14 residues.